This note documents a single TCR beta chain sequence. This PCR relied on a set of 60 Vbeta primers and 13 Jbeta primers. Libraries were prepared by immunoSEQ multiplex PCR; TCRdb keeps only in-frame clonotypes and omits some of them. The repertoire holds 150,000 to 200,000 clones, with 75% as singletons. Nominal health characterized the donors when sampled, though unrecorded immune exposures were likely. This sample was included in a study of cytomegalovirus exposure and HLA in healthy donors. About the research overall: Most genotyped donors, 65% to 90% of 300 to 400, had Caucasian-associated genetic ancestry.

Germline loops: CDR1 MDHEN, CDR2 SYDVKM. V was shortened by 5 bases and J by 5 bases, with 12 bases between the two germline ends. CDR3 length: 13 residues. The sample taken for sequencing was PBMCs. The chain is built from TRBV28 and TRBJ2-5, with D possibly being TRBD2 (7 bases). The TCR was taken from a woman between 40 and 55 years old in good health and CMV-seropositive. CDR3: CASSPQGGETQYF. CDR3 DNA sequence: TGTGCCAGCAGTCCACAGGGAGGGGAGACCCAGTACTTC.